The source of this T cell receptor beta chain is a study of molecular identifiers for immune sequencing clone quantification. Each CDR3 protein is one row after TCRdb ran MiXCR on the PCR reads. The sample lists over 600,000 distinct CDR3 sequences; about 20% were seen once. At least ten counts were recorded for this clonotype. Germline CDR1 reads SEHNR; CDR2 reads FQNEAQ (reference sequence). This CDR3 spans 14 amino acids. Trimming shortened V by 2 bases and J by 10 bases, and 12 bases separated the two germline ends. The clonotype comes from a human donor in good health. Some libraries in this study had Jurkat cell RNA spiked in. The sequenced sample consisted of naive CD8+ T cells from blood, with Jurkat cell RNA spiked in. Subset of the sample: FACS-sorted CD8+CD4-CCR7+CD45RA+ naive T cells. The genes are TRBV7-9 and TRBJ1-6; a possible D gene is TRBD1 (5 bases). The CDR3 coding sequence is TGTGCCAGCAGCTTAAGCCAGGGAGGGTCACCCCTCCACTTT. Its translation is CASSLSQGGSPLHF.